The 32 T cell receptor beta chains reported below all come from one sample, sequenced in a study of blood T cell repertoires in COVID-19. Method: immunoSEQ multiplex PCR; TCRdb's copy keeps in-frame clones and lacks some. This sample has under 250,000 clones, with more than 65% found just once. Sequenced input: peripheral blood. The receptors come from a human donor in a cohort sampled during active COVID-19.

Comments on this clone: One end of the junction does not line up with germline, which may come from a read error. The sample carries other DNA sequences with the same CDR3. The gene calls are TRBV28 and TRBJ2-7, with D possibly TRBD2 on 6 matching bases. This CDR3 region has 17 residues. Germline V CDR1 and CDR2: MDHEN, SYDVKM. CDR3 coding DNA: TGCGCCAGCAGTTTAACTACAGGACTACAAGGGCACTACGAGCAGTACTTC. It yields the protein CASSLTTGLQGHYEQYF.

This chain joins TRBV3-1 (or the pseudogene TRBV3-2) and TRBJ2-7; D is ambiguous. Trimming pared 3 bases from V and 7 bases from J, leaving 10 bases between. Germline V lookup: CDR1 LGHDT, CDR2 YNNKEL (reference sequence). The CDR3 sequence is 12 residues long. CDR3 sequence: CASSHVPSEQYF. CDR3 DNA sequence: TGTGCCAGCAGCCACGTCCCCTCTGAGCAGTACTTC.

CDR3 DNA: TGTGCCAGTAGCGCCGGGACAGGGGACTCTGGGGCCAACGTCCTGACTTTC. Translating it yields CASSAGTGDSGANVLTF. The chain is built from TRBV19 and TRBJ2-6; 10 nucleotides match TRBD1. In germline, CDR1 is LNHDA, CDR2 SQIVND (reference sequence). Trimming at V came to 6 bases and at J to 0 bases, leaving 5 bases not matched to a gene. CDR3 length: 17 amino acids.

This chain links TRBV5-5 with TRBJ2-1; 14 positions agree with TRBD2. V shed 0 bases and J 0 bases; nucleotides not matched to a gene: 8. There are 20 residues in the CDR3. The germline V gene encodes CDR1 SGHKS and CDR2 YYEKEE (reference sequence). The DNA for the CDR3 is TGTGCCAGCAGCTTGGTTGGGACTAGCGGGAGTTTGGGCTCCTACAATGAGCAGTTCTTC. Translation: CASSLVGTSGSLGSYNEQFF.

This chain joins TRBV5-1 and TRBJ2-2; 8 bases align to TRBD2. Per the germline V gene, CDR1 is SGHRS and CDR2 is YFSETQ. V dropped 0 bases and J dropped 0; count of bases not matched to a gene: 4. The CDR3 contains 17 residues. CDR3 residues: CASSLVSGLANTGELFF. CDR3 DNA: TGCGCCAGCAGCTTGGTTTCGGGACTAGCGAACACCGGGGAGCTGTTTTTT.

The chain recombines TRBV5-1 with TRBJ1-2; D is possibly TRBD1 (5 bases). The V gene lost 3 bases and the J gene lost 0 bases, with 15 bases spanning the gap. This CDR3 has 16 residues. Germline lookup yields CDR1 SGHRS and CDR2 YFSETQ. CDR3 DNA: TGCGCCAGCAGCTGGAATGACTTGACAGCTAACTATGGCTACACCTTC. Residues: CASSWNDLTANYGYTF.

This chain links TRBV4-1 with TRBJ1-2; TRBD1 agrees at 10 bases. CDR1 MGHRA and CDR2 YSYEKL come from the germline V gene. The CDR3 length is 16 residues. Unmatched junction bases numbered 12, after V lost 4 bases and J lost 7 bases. CDR3 sequence: CASSLGQGPTLRGYTF. The CDR3 DNA follows: TGCGCCAGCAGCCTGGGACAGGGGCCGACCTTGCGTGGCTACACCTTC.

The V gene is TRBV29-1, the J gene TRBJ2-6; D possibly corresponds to TRBD1 (5 bases). Looked up from germline, CDR1 is SQVTM and CDR2 is ANQGSEA. V lost 3 bases and J lost 1, with 7 bases in between. This CDR3 region has 14 residues. CDR3 amino acids: CSVDGASGANVLTF. In DNA form, the CDR3 reads TGCAGCGTTGATGGGGCATCTGGGGCCAACGTCCTGACTTTC.

Only a few counts were recorded for this clone. The rearrangement links TRBV7-2 to TRBJ1-6; D ambiguous. Germline CDR1 is SGHTA and CDR2 is FQGNSA. The length of the CDR3 is 11 residues. Trimming removed 5 bases from V and 17 bases from J, with 13 bases in between. The CDR3 DNA follows: TGTGCCAGCAGCCCGGGGAGGGCCTTCCACTTT. Translating it yields CASSPGRAFHF.

This chain uses TRBV3-1 (or the pseudogene TRBV3-2) with TRBJ2-7; 12 bases fit TRBD2. The CDR3 has 15 amino acids. V lost 1 base to trimming and J lost 3 bases; unmatched junction nucleotides: 1. Looked up from germline, CDR1 is LGHDT and CDR2 is YNNKEL (reference sequence). CDR3: CASSQGTSGIYEQYF. The CDR3 DNA sequence: TGTGCCAGCAGCCAAGGGACTAGCGGGATCTACGAGCAGTACTTC.

The chain has TRBV6-6 and TRBJ1-1; D is unresolved. The CDR3 covers 11 residues. CDR1 MNHNY and CDR2 SVGAGI come from the germline V gene (reference sequence). The V end lost 8 bases, the J end lost 1 base, and 5 bases lay between the germline ends. The CDR3 DNA reads TGTGCCAGCCGGGGGAACACTGAAGCTTTCTTT. It codes for CASRGNTEAFF.

The CDR3 bases are TGTGCCAGCAACATGGGCGGGGTAGGTTCACCCCTCCACTTT. Protein sequence: CASNMGGVGSPLHF. This chain joins TRBV27 and TRBJ1-6; no clear D. From germline, CDR1 is MNHEY and CDR2 SMNVEV (reference sequence). V was clipped by 7 bases and J by 9 bases, with 16 bases between them. The CDR3 runs 14 residues.

As concerns this clone: The same CDR3 arises from other DNA sequences in this sample as well. Here the CDR3 reads CASSGGRRNEQFF. The CDR3 nucleotides are TGTGCCAGTAGCGGCGGGAGGAGGAATGAGCAGTTCTTC. This chain connects TRBV19 to TRBJ2-1, with 8 bases that match TRBD2. Trimming at V came to 6 bases and at J to 7 bases, leaving 5 bases not matched to a gene. Germline V lookup: CDR1 LNHDA, CDR2 SQIVND (reference sequence). The CDR3 consists of 13 residues.

V is TRBV21-1 and J is TRBJ2-1; the table names TRBD1, a call not compared with the DNA. TRBV21-1 corresponds to a pseudogene. CDR3 length: 17 amino acids. CDR3 in DNA: TGTGCCAGCAGCAAACTCTGGGGGCAGGAGACCTACAATGAGCAGTTCTTC. Protein sequence: CASSKLWGQETYNEQFF.

The chain employs TRBV19 and TRBJ2-7, with 9 bases identical to TRBD1. There are 15 residues in the CDR3. Germline assignment: CDR1 LNHDA and CDR2 SQIVND (reference sequence). V trimming: 3 bases; J trimming: 2 bases; junction bases outside the gene matches: 5. The CDR3 protein is CASSMGQGPTYEQYF. In nucleotides, the CDR3 is TGTGCCAGTAGTATGGGACAGGGCCCCACCTACGAGCAGTACTTC.

This chain connects TRBV6-5 to TRBJ2-7; 9 nucleotides match TRBD1. This CDR3 comprises 14 residues. Germline CDR1 and CDR2: MNHEY and SVGAGI. The ends lost 6 bases at V and 3 bases at J; junction bases unmatched: 6. CDR3 coding DNA: TGTGCCAGCAGGGGACAGGGTGCCGGCTACGAGCAGTACTTC. Residues: CASRGQGAGYEQYF.

V is TRBV5-5 and J is TRBJ1-3; no reliable D call. V was shortened by 0 bases and J by 0 bases, with 7 bases between the two germline ends. Looked up from germline, CDR1 is SGHKS and CDR2 is YYEKEE (reference sequence). The CDR3 length is 15 residues. CDR3 DNA: TGTGCCAGCAGCTTGGGGGCAATCTCTGGAAACACCATATATTTT. Translation: CASSLGAISGNTIYF.

The chain links TRBV7-9 to TRBJ2-3; D perhaps matches TRBD2 (6 bases). V shed 3 bases and J shed 8 bases, with 12 bases lying between them. Germline V lookup: CDR1 SEHNR, CDR2 FQNEAQ (reference sequence). The CDR3 runs to 13 residues. CDR3 amino acids: CASSLGTLLTQYF. The CDR3 nucleotides read TGTGCCAGCAGCTTGGGGACTCTCCTTACGCAGTATTTT.

The V and J genes are TRBV7-8 and TRBJ2-3, with 9 bases lining up with TRBD2. This CDR3 contains 13 residues. V trimming: 5 bases; J trimming: 10 bases; junction bases outside the gene matches: 7. Germline V lookup: CDR1 SGHVS, CDR2 FQNEAQ. The CDR3 DNA reads as TGTGCCAGCAGCACAGACCGGACTAGCGCGCAGTATTTT. Its protein is CASSTDRTSAQYF.

This rearrangement joins TRBV24-1 to TRBJ2-5; TRBD1 might be the D (8 bases). Between the trimmed V and J ends, which lost 4 bases and 6 bases, there was a span of 14 bases. The CDR3 contains 14 residues. Germline V CDR1 and CDR2: KGHDR, SFDVKD. This chain's CDR3 is CATSENRGGKTQYF. The DNA for the CDR3 is TGTGCCACCAGTGAGAACAGGGGGGGAAAGACCCAGTACTTC.

This chain connects TRBV6-5 to TRBJ1-2; TRBD1 matches at 7 bases. This CDR3 has 13 amino acids. The ends lost 7 bases at V and 5 bases at J; junction bases unmatched: 7. CDR1 is MNHEY and CDR2 is SVGAGI in the germline V gene. Written as DNA, the CDR3 is TGTGCCAGCATCTGGACAGGAGCATATGGCTACACCTTC. Protein: CASIWTGAYGYTF.

This rearrangement joins TRBV5-1 to TRBJ2-2; a weak D match, TRBD1 (5 bases). Germline V CDR1 and CDR2: SGHRS, YFSETQ. CDR3 length: 16 residues. V shed 1 base and J shed 1 base, with 11 bases lying between them. CDR3 sequence: CASSLWVQENTGELFF. CDR3 nucleotide sequence: TGCGCCAGCAGCTTGTGGGTACAGGAGAACACCGGGGAGCTGTTTTTT.

V and J are TRBV5-1 and TRBJ2-7; possibly TRBD1 for D (6 bases). The germline CDR1 and CDR2 sequences are SGHRS and YFSETQ. CDR3 length: 14 residues. Trimming took 1 base from V and 3 from J, leaving 11 bases between them. The DNA of the CDR3 is TGCGCCAGCAGCTTGAGTGGCAGGGGCTACGAGCAGTACTTC. This codes for CASSLSGRGYEQYF.

V and J are TRBV28 and TRBJ1-5; no clear D. The CDR3 runs 12 residues. Germline V gene data show CDR1 as MDHEN and CDR2 as SYDVKM. Trimming cost V 10 bases and J 0 bases, with 7 bases left between them. In DNA form, the CDR3 reads TGTGCCAATTCTTATAGCAATCAGCCCCAGCATTTT. It yields the protein CANSYSNQPQHF.

The chain has TRBV11-2 and TRBJ1-4, with 8 bases lining up with TRBD1. CDR3 length equals 17 residues. Germline V gene sequence: CDR1 SGHAT, CDR2 FQNNGV. J lost 5 bases, V lost 4 bases, and 12 bases had no gene match. CDR3 loop: CASSSTTGTGLNEKLFF. The DNA of the CDR3 is TGTGCCAGCAGCTCTACTACCGGGACAGGATTAAATGAAAAACTGTTTTTT.

The genes are TRBV7-2 and TRBJ2-5; possible D gene TRBD1, 5 bases. Germline values: CDR1 SGHTA, CDR2 FQGNSA. Trimming stripped 6 bases from V and 1 base from J, with 15 bases between. The CDR3 is 15 amino acids. The CDR3 DNA is TGTGCCAGCAGACTAACGCAGGGCTCCCAAGAGACCCAGTACTTC. It is translated as CASRLTQGSQETQYF.

The rearrangement uses TRBV4-1 and TRBJ2-5, with 7 bases aligning to TRBD2. Germline CDR1 and CDR2: MGHRA and YSYEKL. The CDR3 covers 16 residues. Germline trimming cut 0 bases from V and 2 bases from J; bases unmatched to any gene: 6. CDR3 sequence: CASSQDALAVQETQYF. For the CDR3, the DNA is TGCGCCAGCAGCCAAGATGCCCTAGCGGTACAAGAGACCCAGTACTTC.

This chain connects TRBV28 to TRBJ1-2; D gene uncertain. The CDR3 has 14 residues. Germline CDR1 is MDHEN and CDR2 is SYDVKM. Trimming removed 5 bases at V and 7 bases at J, with 17 bases between. The DNA for the CDR3 is TGTGCCAGCAGTCCTGGGCCAGCCTTAGGTGGCTACACCTTC. Its protein product is CASSPGPALGGYTF.

In this sample, this clone turned up once. V usage is TRBV5-1 and J usage is TRBJ1-4; D not certain. Germline V CDR1 and CDR2: SGHRS, YFSETQ. With 0 bases removed from V and 5 bases from J, the gap between germline ends came to 11 bases. The CDR3 sequence is 15 residues long. CDR3 bases: TGCGCCAGCAGCTTGGAAGTGACGGAGAATGAAAAACTGTTTTTT. As protein: CASSLEVTENEKLFF.

The chain combines TRBV6-1 with TRBJ2-1; a weak D match, TRBD1 (6 bases). The germline V and J ends were trimmed by 1 base and 0 bases, with 16 bases remaining between them. CDR1 is MNHNS and CDR2 is SASEGT in the germline V gene. This CDR3 region has 18 residues. CDR3 sequence (DNA): TGTGCCAGCAGTGAAGTCCGGCCGGGACATAGCTCCTACAATGAGCAGTTCTTC. Its translation is CASSEVRPGHSSYNEQFF.

This clone has a handful of counts. The same CDR3 can be traced to other DNA sequences in this sample. CDR3 in amino acids: CASSLGQSYEQYF. Here the CDR3 DNA reads TGCGCCAGCAGCTTGGGGCAGTCCTACGAGCAGTACTTC. This sequence joins TRBV5-1 and TRBJ2-7; D is ambiguous. Germline loops: CDR1 SGHRS, CDR2 YFSETQ. The CDR3 is made up of 13 amino acids. V was pared by 0 bases and J by 1 base, with 5 bases between.

CDR3 nucleotide sequence: TGTGCCAGCAGCCAGAGTGGAGCGGGAGGGCCCGGGGAGCTGTTTTTT. This codes for CASSQSGAGGPGELFF. V is TRBV3-1 (or the pseudogene TRBV3-2) and J is TRBJ2-2; 10 bases fit TRBD2. CDR1 is LGHDT and CDR2 is YNNKEL in the germline V gene (reference sequence). The V gene end was trimmed by 3 bases and the J gene end by 6 bases; junction bases not matched to a gene: 7. The CDR3 spans 16 residues.